This entry features one T cell receptor beta chain sequence. Following a re-call of the 5' RACE reads, TCRdb has one entry per CDR3 protein and lacks DNA. The table for this sample gives approximately 400,000 distinct CDR3 sequences. The CDR3 spans 15 residues. Germline V gives CDR1 MDHEN, CDR2 SYDVKM. The data were obtained in a study of monozygotic twins with inflammatory bowel disease. Sequencing was performed on blood. This sequence joins TRBV28 and TRBJ2-7; TCRdb reports TRBD1, a call that lacks DNA to check it against. The clonotype originates from a human donor with ulcerative colitis or Crohn's disease, or a healthy co-twin of an affected twin (not recorded which). CDR3 in amino acids: CASSFRDRGPYEQYF.